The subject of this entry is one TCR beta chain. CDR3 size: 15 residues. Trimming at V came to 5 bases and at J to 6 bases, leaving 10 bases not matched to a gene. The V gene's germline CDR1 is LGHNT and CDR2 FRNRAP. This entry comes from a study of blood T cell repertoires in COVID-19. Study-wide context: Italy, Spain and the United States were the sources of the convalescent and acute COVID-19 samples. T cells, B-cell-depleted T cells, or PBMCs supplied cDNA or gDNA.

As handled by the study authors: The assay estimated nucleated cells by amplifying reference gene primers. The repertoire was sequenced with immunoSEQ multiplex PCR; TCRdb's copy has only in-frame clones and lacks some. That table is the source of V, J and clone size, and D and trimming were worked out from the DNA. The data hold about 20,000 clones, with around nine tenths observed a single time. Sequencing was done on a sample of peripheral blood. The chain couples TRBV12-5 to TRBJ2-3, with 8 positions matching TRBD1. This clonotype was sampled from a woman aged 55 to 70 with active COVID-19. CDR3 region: CASGTGQGPADTQYF. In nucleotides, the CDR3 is TGTGCTAGTGGTACCGGACAGGGTCCGGCCGATACGCAGTATTTT.